These 13 T cell receptor beta chains were sequenced from one sample in a study of early T cells in non-severe SARS-CoV-2 infection (dated by TCRdb to 2020 to 2023). Library generation was performed with 5' RACE. The sequencer was a NextSeq 500. TCRdb applied fastp at Q25 and MiXCR to the public reads, then kept only in-frame beta chains. Identical CDR3 proteins give one entry, which carries the most common genes and DNA. This sample gives about 59,000 distinct CDR3 sequences in total; roughly 13% of them show up just once. Approximately 8.5% of the sample lies in the top ten. Material: whole blood, obtained at baseline. The source is an adult who was a healthcare worker with PCR-confirmed SARS-CoV-2 infection or an uninfected control (not recorded which).

The chain couples TRBV4-2 to TRBJ2-7; 9 positions agree with TRBD1. The ends lost 2 bases at V and 1 base at J; junction bases unmatched: 6. Germline assignment: CDR1 LGHNA and CDR2 YNFKEQ. This CDR3 spans 16 amino acids. The CDR3 spells CASSQFRDRVSYEQYF. CDR3 nucleotides: TGTGCCAGCAGCCAATTCCGGGACAGGGTTTCCTACGAGCAGTACTTC.

This clonotype appeared a few times. The junction does not match germline at one end; this may be a read error. The chain employs TRBV7-9 and TRBJ2-1, with TRBD2 matching over 13 bases. CDR1 and CDR2 (germline): SEHNR, FQNEAQ (reference sequence). The CDR3 is 15 amino acids. CDR3 amino acids: CASILTSGRGDEQFF. DNA for the CDR3: TGTGCCAGCATCTTAACTAGCGGGAGGGGGGATGAGCAGTTCTTC.

The chain employs TRBV5-1 and TRBJ2-2; the match to TRBD2 covers 13 bases. The CDR3 is 15 residues long. The ends lost 5 bases at V and 6 bases at J; junction bases unmatched: 4. In germline, CDR1 is SGHRS, CDR2 YFSETQ. The CDR3 reads CASSPTSGRSGELFF. CDR3 coding DNA: TGCGCCAGCAGTCCGACTAGCGGGAGGTCCGGGGAGCTGTTTTTT. The variable domain in full, completed from reference TRBV5-1 and TRBJ2-2, reads KAGVTQTPRYLIKTRGQQVTLSCSPISGHRSVSWYQQTPGQGLQFLFEYFSETQRNKGNFPGRFSGRQFSNSRSEMNVSTLELGDSALYLCASSPTSGRSGELFFGEGSRLTVL.

V and J are TRBV28 and TRBJ2-7, with D perhaps given as TRBD1 or TRBD2 (5 bases each). Per the germline V gene, CDR1 is MDHEN and CDR2 is SYDVKM. The CDR3 has 14 residues. V lost 6 bases to trimming and J lost 4 bases, with 16 bases between them. CDR3 loop: CASSWAGTQYEQYF. CDR3 in DNA: TGTGCCAGCAGCTGGGCAGGGACGCAGTACGAGCAGTACTTC.

The table lists this clonotype with a few counts. This chain links TRBV5-4 with TRBJ2-1; D is uncertain. Germline V gene lookup returns CDR1 SGHNT and CDR2 YYREEE (reference sequence). The V and J ends lost 2 bases and 0 bases respectively, with 9 bases between them. The CDR3 extends over 15 amino acids. The CDR3: CASSLAASSYNEQFF. The DNA for the CDR3 is TGTGCCAGCAGCTTAGCTGCCAGCTCCTACAATGAGCAGTTCTTC.

The chain uses TRBV12-3 or TRBV12-4 and TRBJ2-3; perhaps TRBD1 as D (6 bases). The V end was cut by 6 bases, the J end by 9 bases, with 22 bases between. This CDR3 comprises 15 residues. Written as DNA, the CDR3 is TGTGCCAGCAGCCCTGGACAGCTCCACTCAGTCACGCAGTATTTT. It yields the protein CASSPGQLHSVTQYF.

Ten or more counts support this clonotype. The J gene is TRBJ2-5, the V gene TRBV7-2; D is perhaps TRBD2 (5 bases). Per germline, CDR1 SGHTA and CDR2 FQGNSA. The CDR3 is 13 residues long. Trimming cost V 5 bases and J 10 bases, with 17 bases left between them. CDR3 nucleotides: TGTGCCAGCAGCGTACCTCCCTCGAGCGGCCAGTACTTC. It encodes CASSVPPSSGQYF.

This clonotype showed up just a few times. V and J are TRBV5-1 and TRBJ2-1, with TRBD2 matching over 10 bases. In germline, CDR1 is SGHRS, CDR2 YFSETQ. V was pared by 4 bases and J by 5 bases, with 9 bases of the junction left unmatched. The CDR3 loop spans 16 amino acids. The DNA for the CDR3 is TGCGCCAGCAGCAGGGCTAGCGGGAGTAGCCACAATGAGCAGTTCTTC. Protein product: CASSRASGSSHNEQFF.

The genes are TRBV7-9 and TRBJ2-5; perhaps D is TRBD1 or TRBD2 (5 bases each). V was clipped by 5 bases and J by 1 base, with 17 bases between them. This CDR3 comprises 16 residues. Per the germline V gene, CDR1 is SEHNR and CDR2 is FQNEAQ (reference sequence). The CDR3 region is CASSQIPPGAQETQYF. In DNA, the CDR3 is TGTGCCAGCAGCCAGATTCCTCCCGGGGCCCAAGAGACCCAGTACTTC.

This clonotype was found a few times. The rearrangement links TRBV10-1 to TRBJ2-7, with D possibly TRBD1 on 6 matching bases. The germline gives CDR1 WNHNN, CDR2 SYGVQD (reference sequence). This CDR3 has 14 amino acids. Trimming took off 2 bases at V and 0 bases at J, with 8 bases between the two ends. The CDR3 DNA follows: TGCGCCAGCAGTGAGACAGGGATCTCCTACGAGCAGTACTTC. Translating gives CASSETGISYEQYF.

The sample holds many counts of this clonotype. This rearrangement joins TRBV7-9 to TRBJ1-2; tentatively, D is TRBD1 (5 bases). The CDR3 consists of 14 residues. In germline, CDR1 is SEHNR, CDR2 FQNEAQ (reference sequence). The V and J ends lost 5 bases and 0 bases respectively, with 10 bases between them. CDR3 amino acids: CASSSRAANYGYTF. CDR3 nucleotides: TGTGCCAGCAGCAGCAGGGCCGCTAACTATGGCTACACCTTC. Combining the CDR3 with reference TRBV7-9 and TRBJ1-2 gives the whole variable domain DTGVSQNPRHKITKRGQNVTFRCDPISEHNRLYWYRQTLGQGPEFLTYFQNEAQLEKSRLLSDRFSAERPKGSFSTLEIQRTEQGDSAMYLCASSSRAANYGYTFGSGTRLTVV.

The J gene is TRBJ2-1, the V gene TRBV6-8, with 12 nucleotides matching TRBD2. The V and J ends lost 4 bases and 6 bases, in that order; junction bases with no gene match: 1. CDR3 size: 14 residues. CDR1 and CDR2 (germline): MNHGY, SAAAGT. The CDR3 loop is CASSSGLAGNEQFF. CDR3 nucleotides: TGTGCCAGCAGTTCGGGACTAGCGGGCAATGAGCAGTTCTTC.

This clonotype has ten or more counts. This chain uses TRBV3-1 with TRBJ1-1; D ambiguous. The V end lost 1 base, the J end lost 5 bases, and 5 bases lay between the germline ends. The CDR3 length is 12 residues. From germline, CDR1 is LGHDT and CDR2 YNNKEL (reference sequence). This CDR3 reads CASSQAGTEAFF. The CDR3 DNA sequence: TGTGCCAGCAGCCAAGCTGGGACTGAAGCTTTCTTT.